The T cell receptor beta chain described here comes from a study of CD8 T cells in ankylosing spondylitis. On this clonotype: What it recognizes is unknown.

Trimming removed 1 base from V and 4 bases from J; junction bases left unmatched: 4. CDR3 length: 15 residues. From germline, CDR1 is SGHDT and CDR2 YYEEEE. Study results and limitations: Ankylosing spondylitis blood appeared to carry a characteristic TCR beta motif of eight or nine highly homologous variants.

Quantitative 5'-RACE with molecular barcodes was used to make the TCR beta libraries. One entry per CDR3 protein, called by TCRdb with MiXCR from the 5' RACE reads. The repertoire holds approximately 300,000 distinct CDR3 sequences, with around 18% as singletons. Sequenced input: blood, either unsorted or a sorted T cell fraction (not recorded which). The sequence was obtained from a male donor with ankylosing spondylitis or in good health (not recorded which). The chain recombines TRBV5-6 with TRBJ1-4; TRBD1 agrees at 7 bases. CDR3 in DNA: TGTGCCAGCAGCTTGCGGACAGGCCTTAATGAAAAACTGTTTTTT. The encoded protein is CASSLRTGLNEKLFF.